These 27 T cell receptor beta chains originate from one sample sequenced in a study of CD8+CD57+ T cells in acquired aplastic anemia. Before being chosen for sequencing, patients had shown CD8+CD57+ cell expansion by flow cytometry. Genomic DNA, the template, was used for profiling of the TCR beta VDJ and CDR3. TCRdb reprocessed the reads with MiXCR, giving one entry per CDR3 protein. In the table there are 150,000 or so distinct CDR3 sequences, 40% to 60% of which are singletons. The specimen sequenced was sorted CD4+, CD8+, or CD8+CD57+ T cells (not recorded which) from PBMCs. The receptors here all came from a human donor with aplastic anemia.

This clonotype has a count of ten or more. CDR3 protein: CASSTRDRATEAFF. DNA for the CDR3: TGTGCCAGCAGTACTCGGGACCGCGCTACTGAAGCTTTCTTT. This chain links TRBV12-3 or TRBV12-4 with TRBJ1-1, with D possibly TRBD1 on 5 matching bases. The CDR3 contains 14 residues. The V and J ends lost 5 bases and 5 bases respectively, with 15 bases between them.

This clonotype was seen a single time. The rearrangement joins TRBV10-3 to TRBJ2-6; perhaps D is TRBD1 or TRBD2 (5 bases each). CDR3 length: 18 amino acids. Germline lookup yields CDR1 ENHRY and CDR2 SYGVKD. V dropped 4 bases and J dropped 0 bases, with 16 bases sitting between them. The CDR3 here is CAISAGDGQASGANVLTF. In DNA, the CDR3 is TGTGCCATCAGTGCCGGGGACGGGCAAGCCTCTGGGGCCAACGTCCTGACTTTC.

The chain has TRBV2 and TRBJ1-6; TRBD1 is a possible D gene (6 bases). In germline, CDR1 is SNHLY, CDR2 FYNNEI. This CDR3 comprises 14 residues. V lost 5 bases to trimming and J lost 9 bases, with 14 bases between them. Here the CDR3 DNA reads TGTGCCAGCAGTTTAACGGGGGCGAGTTCACCCCTCCACTTT. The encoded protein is CASSLTGASSPLHF.

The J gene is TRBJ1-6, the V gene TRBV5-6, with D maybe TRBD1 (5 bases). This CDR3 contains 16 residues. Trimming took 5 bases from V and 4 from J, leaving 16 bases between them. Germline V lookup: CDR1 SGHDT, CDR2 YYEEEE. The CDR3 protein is CASSEQGWVYNSPLHF. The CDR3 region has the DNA TGTGCCAGCAGTGAGCAGGGATGGGTATATAATTCACCCCTCCACTTT.

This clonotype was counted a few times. CDR3 amino acids: CASSLTGREAFF. In nucleotides, the CDR3 is TGTGCCAGCAGCTTAACAGGACGTGAAGCTTTCTTT. The chain couples TRBV7-8 to TRBJ1-1; tentative D call: TRBD1 (5 bases). The CDR3 has 12 amino acids. V was pared by 2 bases and J by 7 bases, with 8 bases between. In germline, CDR1 is SGHVS, CDR2 FQNEAQ.

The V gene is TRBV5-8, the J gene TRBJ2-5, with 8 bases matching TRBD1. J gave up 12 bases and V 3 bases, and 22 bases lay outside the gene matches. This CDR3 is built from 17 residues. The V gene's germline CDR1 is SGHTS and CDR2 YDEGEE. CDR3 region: CASSSGSQGARWVNKYF. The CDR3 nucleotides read TGTGCCAGCAGCTCGGGATCCCAGGGGGCGCGATGGGTGAACAAGTACTTC.

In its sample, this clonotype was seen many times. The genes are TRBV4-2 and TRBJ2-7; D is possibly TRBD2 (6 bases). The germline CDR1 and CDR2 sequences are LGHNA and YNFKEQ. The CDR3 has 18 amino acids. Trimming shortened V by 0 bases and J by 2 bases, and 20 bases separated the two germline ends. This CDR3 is CASSQDSRWPSVTYEQYF. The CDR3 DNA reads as TGTGCCAGCAGCCAAGATAGTAGGTGGCCTAGCGTTACCTACGAGCAGTACTTC.

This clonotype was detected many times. CDR3: CASSIGDLPQTEAFF. The DNA for the CDR3 is TGTGCCAGTAGTATCGGGGACCTACCCCAGACTGAAGCTTTCTTT. The chain has TRBV19 and TRBJ1-1, with D possibly being TRBD1 (5 bases). Germline-derived CDR1 and CDR2 are LNHDA and SQIVND (reference sequence). Trimming stripped 3 bases from V and 5 bases from J, with 16 bases between. The CDR3 is 15 amino acids. Supplemented by reference TRBV19 and TRBJ1-1, the full variable domain reads DGGITQSPKYLFRKEGQNVTLSCEQNLNHDAMYWYRQDPGQGLRLIYYSQIVNDFQKGDIAEGYSVSREKKESFPLTVTSAQKNPTAFYLCASSIGDLPQTEAFFGQGTRLTVV.

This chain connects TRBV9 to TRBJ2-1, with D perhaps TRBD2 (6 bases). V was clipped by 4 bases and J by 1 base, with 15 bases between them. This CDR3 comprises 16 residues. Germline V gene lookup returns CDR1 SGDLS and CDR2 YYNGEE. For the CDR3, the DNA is TGTGCCAGCAGCAGCGTAGGCGGAGGGTCCTACAATGAGCAGTTCTTC. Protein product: CASSSVGGGSYNEQFF.

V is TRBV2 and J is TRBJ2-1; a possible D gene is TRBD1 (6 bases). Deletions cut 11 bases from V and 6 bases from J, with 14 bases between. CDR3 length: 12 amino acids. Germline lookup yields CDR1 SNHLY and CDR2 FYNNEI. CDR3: CAARGLSNEQFF. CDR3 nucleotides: TGTGCCGCCAGGGGCCTTAGCAATGAGCAGTTCTTC. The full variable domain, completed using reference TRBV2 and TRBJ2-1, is EPEVTQTPSHQVTQMGQEVILRCVPISNHLYFYWYRQILGQKVEFLVSFYNNEISEKSEIFDDQFSVERPDGSNFTLKIRSTKLEDSAMYFCAARGLSNEQFFGPGTRLTVL.

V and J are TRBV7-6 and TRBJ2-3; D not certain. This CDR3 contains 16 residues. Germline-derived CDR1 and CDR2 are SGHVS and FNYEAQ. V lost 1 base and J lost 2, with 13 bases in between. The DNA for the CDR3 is TGTGCCAGCAGCTTAGAGCAGTGGCCTTACACAGATACGCAGTATTTT. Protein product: CASSLEQWPYTDTQYF.

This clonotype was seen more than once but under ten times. The CDR3 loop reads CASSPGQGAFEQYF. The CDR3 nucleotides are TGTGCCAGCAGTCCGGGACAGGGGGCTTTCGAGCAGTACTTC. The chain employs TRBV11-2 and TRBJ2-7, with 12 bases identical to TRBD1. The length of the CDR3 is 14 residues. Per germline, CDR1 SGHAT and CDR2 FQNNGV. Trimming took 6 bases from V and 6 from J; bases not matched to a gene: 6.

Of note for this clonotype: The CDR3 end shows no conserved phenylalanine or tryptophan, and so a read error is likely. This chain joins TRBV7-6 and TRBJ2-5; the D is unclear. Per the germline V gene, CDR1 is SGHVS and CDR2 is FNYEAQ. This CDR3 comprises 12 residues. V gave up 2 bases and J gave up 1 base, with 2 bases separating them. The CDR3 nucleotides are TGTGCCAGCAGCTTAACCCAAGAGACCCAGTACCTC. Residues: CASSLTQETQYL.

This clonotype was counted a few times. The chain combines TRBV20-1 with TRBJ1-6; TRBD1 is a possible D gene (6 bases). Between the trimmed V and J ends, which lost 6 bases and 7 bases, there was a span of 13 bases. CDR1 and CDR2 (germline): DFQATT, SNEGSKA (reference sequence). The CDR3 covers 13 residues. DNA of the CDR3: TGCAGTGCCACGACAGGACAGAATTCACCCCTCCACTTT. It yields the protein CSATTGQNSPLHF.

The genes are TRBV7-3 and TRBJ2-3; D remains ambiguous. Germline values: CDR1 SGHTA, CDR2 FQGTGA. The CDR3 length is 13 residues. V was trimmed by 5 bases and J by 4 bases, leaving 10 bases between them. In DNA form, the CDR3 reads TGTGCCAGCAGCCCCCACCGTCCAGATACGCAGTATTTT. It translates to CASSPHRPDTQYF.

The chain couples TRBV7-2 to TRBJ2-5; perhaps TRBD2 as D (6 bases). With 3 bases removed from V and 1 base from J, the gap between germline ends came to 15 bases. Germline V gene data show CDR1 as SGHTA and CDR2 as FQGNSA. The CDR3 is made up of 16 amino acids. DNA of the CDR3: TGTGCCAGCAGCTTGCGGGTAGCGGAAACCCAAGAGACCCAGTACTTC. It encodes CASSLRVAETQETQYF.

CDR3 amino acids: CASRGQGGAGGYTF. CDR3 nucleotides: TGTGCCAGCAGGGGTCAAGGGGGCGCGGGCGGCTACACCTTC. The chain uses TRBV2 and TRBJ1-2, with 7 nucleotides matching TRBD1. V was pared by 6 bases and J by 8 bases, with 12 bases of the junction left unmatched. Germline CDR1 and CDR2: SNHLY and FYNNEI. The CDR3 is 14 amino acids.

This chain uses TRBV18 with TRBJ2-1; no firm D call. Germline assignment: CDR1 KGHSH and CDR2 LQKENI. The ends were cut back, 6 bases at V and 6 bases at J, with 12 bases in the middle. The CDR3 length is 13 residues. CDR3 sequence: CASSYKGGNEQFF. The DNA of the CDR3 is TGTGCCAGCTCTTATAAGGGTGGCAATGAGCAGTTCTTC.

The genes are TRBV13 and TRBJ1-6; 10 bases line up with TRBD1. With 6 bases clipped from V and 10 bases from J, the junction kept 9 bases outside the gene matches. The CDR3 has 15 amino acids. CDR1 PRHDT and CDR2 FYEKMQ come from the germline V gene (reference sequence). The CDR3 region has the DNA TGTGCCAGCAGGCCACGGGACAGGGGAGAGTCACCCCTCCACTTT. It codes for CASRPRDRGESPLHF.

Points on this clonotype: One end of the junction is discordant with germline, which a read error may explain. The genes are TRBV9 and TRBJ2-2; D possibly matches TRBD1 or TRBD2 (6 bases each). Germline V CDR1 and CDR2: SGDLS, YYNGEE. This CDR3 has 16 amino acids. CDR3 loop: CASSVVGGLDTGELLF. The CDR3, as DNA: TGTGCCAGCAGCGTAGTAGGGGGGCTCGACACCGGGGAGCTGCTTTTT.

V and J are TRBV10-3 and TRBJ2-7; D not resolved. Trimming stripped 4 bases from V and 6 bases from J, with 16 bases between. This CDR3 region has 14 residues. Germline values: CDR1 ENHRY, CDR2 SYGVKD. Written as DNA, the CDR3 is TGTGCCATCAGTGGTACTCGAAATGTACGCGAGCAGTACTTC. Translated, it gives CAISGTRNVREQYF.

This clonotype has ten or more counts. The chain's CDR3 is CATSDTGFTEAFF. In DNA, the CDR3 is TGTGCCACCAGTGATACAGGGTTCACTGAAGCTTTCTTT. The chain is built from TRBV24-1 and TRBJ1-1; a possible D gene is TRBD1 (6 bases). Germline-derived CDR1 and CDR2 are KGHDR and SFDVKD. Trimming left V 3 bases short and J 4 bases short, with 8 bases between. This CDR3 is 13 amino acids long.

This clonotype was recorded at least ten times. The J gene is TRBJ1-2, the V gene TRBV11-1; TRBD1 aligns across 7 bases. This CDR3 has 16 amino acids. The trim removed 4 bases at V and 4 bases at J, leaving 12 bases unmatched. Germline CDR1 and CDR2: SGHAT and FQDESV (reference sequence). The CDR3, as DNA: TGTGCCAGCAGCTCGGGACAGTCCGTACCGGGCTATGGCTACACCTTC. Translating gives CASSSGQSVPGYGYTF.

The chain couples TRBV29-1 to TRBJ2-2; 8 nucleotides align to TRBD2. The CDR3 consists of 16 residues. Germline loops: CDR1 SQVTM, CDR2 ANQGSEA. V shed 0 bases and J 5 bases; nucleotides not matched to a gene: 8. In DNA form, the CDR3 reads TGCAGCGTTGAAGAGTCTCGCGGGAGGTTTACCGGGGAGCTGTTTTTT. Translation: CSVEESRGRFTGELFF.

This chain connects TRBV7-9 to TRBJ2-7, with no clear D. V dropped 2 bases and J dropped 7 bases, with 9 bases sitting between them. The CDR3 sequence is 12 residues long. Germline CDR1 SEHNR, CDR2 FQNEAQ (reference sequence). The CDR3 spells CASSLTVCEQYF. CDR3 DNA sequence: TGTGCCAGCAGCTTAACGGTGTGTGAGCAGTACTTC.

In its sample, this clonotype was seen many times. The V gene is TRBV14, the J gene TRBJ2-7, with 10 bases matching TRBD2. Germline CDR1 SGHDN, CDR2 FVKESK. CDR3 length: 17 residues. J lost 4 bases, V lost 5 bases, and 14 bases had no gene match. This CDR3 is CASSEAWTSGNIYEQYF. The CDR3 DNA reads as TGTGCCAGCAGCGAAGCTTGGACTAGCGGAAATATTTACGAGCAGTACTTC.

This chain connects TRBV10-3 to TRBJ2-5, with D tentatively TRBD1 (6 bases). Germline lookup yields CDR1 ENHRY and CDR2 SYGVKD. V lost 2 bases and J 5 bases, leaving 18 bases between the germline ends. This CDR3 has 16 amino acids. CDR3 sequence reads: CAISESQGPYGETQYF. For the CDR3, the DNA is TGTGCCATCAGTGAGAGCCAGGGGCCCTACGGGGAGACCCAGTACTTC.